This TCR beta chain derives from a study of T cells in tuberculosis. Study-level information: IGRA-negative adolescents, IGRA-positive adolescents with latent tuberculosis and adults with active tuberculosis formed this South African cohort. Study outcomes and limitations: Smaller distances to GMM-specific TCRs suggested their expansion in active tuberculosis. GEM motif frequencies gave 55% to 75% accuracy; the GMM repertoire gave roughly 85%.

For this clone: Its antigen is currently unknown.

The assay was immunoSEQ multiplex PCR, and TCRdb's table has in-frame clones only and misses some. In the table there are 20,000 to 30,000 clones, around 95% of which are singletons. The germline gives CDR1 LNHDA, CDR2 SQIVND (reference sequence). Trimming removed 8 bases from V and 0 bases from J, with 8 bases in between. CDR3 length: 13 amino acids. The chain has TRBV19 and TRBJ1-3; D not resolved. The sequenced sample was PBMCs. This receptor was taken from a donor aged 5-35 years with latent tuberculosis or without tuberculosis infection. The CDR3: CASVGYSGNTIYF. CDR3 nucleotides: TGTGCCAGTGTCGGGTACTCTGGAAACACCATATATTTT.